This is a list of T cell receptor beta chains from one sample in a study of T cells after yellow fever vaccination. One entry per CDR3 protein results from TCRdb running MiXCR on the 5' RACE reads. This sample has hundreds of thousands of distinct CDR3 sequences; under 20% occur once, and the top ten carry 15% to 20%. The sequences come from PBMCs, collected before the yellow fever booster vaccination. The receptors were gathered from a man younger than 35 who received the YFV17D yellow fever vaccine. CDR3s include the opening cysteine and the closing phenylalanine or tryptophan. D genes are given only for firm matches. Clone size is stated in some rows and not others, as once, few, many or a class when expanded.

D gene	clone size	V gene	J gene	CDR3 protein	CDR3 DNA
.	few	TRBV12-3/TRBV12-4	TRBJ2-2	CASTHRDISNTGELFF	TGTGCCAGCACCCACCGGGACATATCGAACACCGGGGAGCTGTTTTTT
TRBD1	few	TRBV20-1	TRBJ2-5	CSARDRGQETQYF	TGCAGTGCTAGAGACAGGGGGCAAGAGACCCAGTACTTC
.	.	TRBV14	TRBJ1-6	CASSPARVSPLHF	TGTGCCAGCAGCCCAGCCCGGGTTTCACCCCTCCACTTT
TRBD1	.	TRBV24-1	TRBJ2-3	CATSDVDRGGDTQYF	TGTGCCACCAGTGATGTGGACAGGGGCGGAGATACGCAGTATTTT
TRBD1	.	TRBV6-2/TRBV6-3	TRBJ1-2	CASTPTGAVGYGYTF	TGTGCCAGCACCCCCACAGGGGCAGTCGGCTATGGCTACACCTTC
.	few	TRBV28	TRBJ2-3	CASSLKTGSLGFTSTDTQYF	TGTGCCAGCAGTTTGAAAACAGGATCATTAGGCTTTACTAGCACAGATACGCAGTATTTT
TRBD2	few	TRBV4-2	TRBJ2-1	CASSYLDSGGYNEQFF	TGTGCCAGCAGCTACTTAGATAGCGGGGGTTACAATGAGCAGTTCTTC
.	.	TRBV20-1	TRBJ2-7	CSARVGAPSSYEQYF	TGCAGTGCTAGAGTCGGGGCCCCCAGCTCCTACGAGCAGTACTTC
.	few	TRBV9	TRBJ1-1	CASSNRNTEAFF	TGTGCCAGCAGCAACAGGAACACTGAAGCTTTCTTT
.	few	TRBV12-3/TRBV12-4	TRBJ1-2	CASSLAPNDRGYTF	TGTGCCAGCAGTCTTGCCCCCAATGATCGTGGCTACACCTTC
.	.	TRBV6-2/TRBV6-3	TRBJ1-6	CASSYDSPLHF	TGTGCCAGCAGTTACGACTCACCCCTCCACTTT
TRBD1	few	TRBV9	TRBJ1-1	CASSVTGSNTEAFF	TGTGCCAGCAGCGTGACAGGGTCGAACACTGAAGCTTTCTTT
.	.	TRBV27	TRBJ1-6	CASSLLPSADTNSPLHF	TGTGCCAGCAGTTTATTGCCGTCGGCGGATACTAATTCACCCCTCCACTTT
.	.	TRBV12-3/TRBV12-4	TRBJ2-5	CASSFGSSETQYF	TGTGCCAGCAGTTTTGGTAGCTCGGAGACCCAGTACTTC
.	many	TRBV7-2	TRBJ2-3	CASSLDPDTQYF	TGTGCCAGCAGCTTAGATCCAGATACGCAGTATTTT
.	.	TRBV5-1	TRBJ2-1	CASGESSYNEQFF	TGCGCCAGCGGGGAAAGCTCCTACAATGAGCAGTTCTTC
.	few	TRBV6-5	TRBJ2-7	CASSYQVESNEQYF	TGTGCCAGCAGTTATCAGGTGGAATCCAACGAGCAGTACTTC
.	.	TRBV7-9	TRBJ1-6	CASSLDGVYSSYNSPLHF	TGTGCCAGCAGCTTAGACGGAGTTTATAGCTCCTATAATTCACCCCTCCACTTT
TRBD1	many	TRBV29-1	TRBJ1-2	CSVTATVDRESDGYTF	TGCAGCGTCACGGCTACCGTGGACAGGGAATCCGATGGCTACACCTTC
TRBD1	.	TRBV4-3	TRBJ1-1	CASSHPGQTNTEAFF	TGCGCCAGCAGCCACCCGGGACAGACTAACACTGAAGCTTTCTTT
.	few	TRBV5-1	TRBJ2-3	CASSNGPGVGGSTDTQYF	TGCGCCAGCAGCAACGGCCCCGGAGTGGGCGGGAGCACAGATACGCAGTATTTT
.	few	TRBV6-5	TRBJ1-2	CASTEVGFGYTF	TGTGCCAGCACCGAGGTGGGCTTCGGCTACACCTTC
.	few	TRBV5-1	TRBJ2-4	CASSLGGADIQYF	TGCGCCAGCAGCTTGGGGGGGGCGGACATTCAGTACTTC
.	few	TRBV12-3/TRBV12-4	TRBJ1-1	CASTLGTMNTEAFF	TGTGCCAGTACCCTTGGGACTATGAACACTGAAGCTTTCTTT
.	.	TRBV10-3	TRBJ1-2	CAITRTDQSNYGYTF	TGTGCCATCACCAGGACAGACCAGAGTAACTATGGCTACACCTTC
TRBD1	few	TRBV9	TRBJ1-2	CASSRQLQGLYGYTF	TGTGCCAGCAGCCGTCAATTACAGGGGCTTTATGGCTACACCTTC
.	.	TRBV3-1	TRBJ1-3	CASSQREEGNTIYF	TGTGCCAGCAGCCAAAGAGAGGAAGGAAACACCATATATTTT
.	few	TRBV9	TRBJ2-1	CASSPGTGGDYNEQFF	TGTGCCAGCAGCCCGGGGACTGGAGGGGACTACAATGAGCAGTTCTTC
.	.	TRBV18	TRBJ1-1	CASSPIGDAEGAFF	TGTGCCAGCTCACCAATCGGCGACGCTGAGGGAGCTTTCTTT
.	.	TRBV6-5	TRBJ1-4	CASSYSGRAGEKLFF	TGTGCCAGCAGTTACTCCGGCAGGGCGGGGGAAAAACTGTTTTTT
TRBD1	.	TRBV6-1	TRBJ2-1	CASRSMPGQANNEQFF	TGTGCCAGCAGGAGTATGCCGGGACAGGCAAACAATGAGCAGTTCTTC
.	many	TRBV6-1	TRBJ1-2	CASSVDNYGYTF	TGTGCCAGCAGTGTGGACAACTATGGCTACACCTTC
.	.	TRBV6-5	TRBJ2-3	CASSYIGTDTQYF	TGTGCCAGCAGTTACATAGGCACAGATACGCAGTATTTT
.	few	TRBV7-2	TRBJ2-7	CASSLQGLGEQYF	TGTGCCAGCAGCTTACAGGGGCTGGGAGAGCAGTACTTC
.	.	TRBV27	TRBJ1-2	CASSLGRHYGYTF	TGTGCCAGCAGTTTAGGGCGACACTATGGCTACACCTTC
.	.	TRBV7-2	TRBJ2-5	CASSLVPRTYQETQYF	TGTGCCAGCAGCTTAGTTCCCAGGACTTACCAAGAGACCCAGTACTTC
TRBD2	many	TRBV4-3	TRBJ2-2	CASSQASGGAGELFF	TGCGCCAGCAGCCAAGCTAGCGGGGGGGCCGGGGAGCTGTTTTTT
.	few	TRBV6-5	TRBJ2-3	CASSSAQGRTDTQYF	TGTGCCAGCAGTTCCGCCCAAGGGCGGACAGATACGCAGTATTTT
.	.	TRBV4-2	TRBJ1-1	CASSQGPMGSTEAFF	TGTGCCAGCAGCCAAGGCCCCATGGGGTCCACTGAAGCTTTCTTT